Ten or more counts support the clone carrying this TCR beta chain. Its target is unknown. One entry per CDR3 protein, called by TCRdb with MiXCR from the reads. The data hold 65,000 to 95,000 distinct CDR3 sequences, with 3% to 4.5% observed a single time. This sample was included in a study of T cell repertoires in cytomegalovirus infection. Study-wide context: A matching HLA type, together with CMV infection, was signaled by public TCR beta signatures. Study results and caveats: The ex vivo response was dominated by HLA-C-restricted CMV-specific TCR beta clonotypes. Summed public TCR beta family frequency identified CMV carriers bearing the relevant HLA.

The CDR3 contains 12 residues. Per germline, CDR1 SGHTA and CDR2 FQGNSA. V lost 4 bases and J lost 5, with 8 bases in between. The clonotype was recovered from a human donor in good health (CMV status not recorded). Some clones in this sample may be carry-over from other donors' samples. This chain connects TRBV7-2 to TRBJ1-1; a possible D gene is TRBD1 (6 bases). Sequencing was carried out using PBMCs. Here the CDR3 reads CASSSGQTEAFF. The CDR3, as DNA: TGTGCCAGCAGCTCCGGACAGACTGAAGCTTTCTTT.